This T cell receptor beta chain is drawn from a study of shared clonotypes between healthy human individuals. The wider study: Used for every donor were three CD4 naive, three CD4 memory, two CD8 naive and one CD8 memory plate. Study conclusions and caveats: Clonotype sharing across a few donors was observed for 4.5% to 6.5% of naive CD4 clonotypes. Generally, naive subsets (rather than memory subsets) showed larger estimated richness. Enrolling few donors narrowed the genetic and exposure-history diversity that was represented.

The method was immunoSEQ multiplex PCR; TCRdb's version includes in-frame clones alone and lacks a portion of them. This sample carries some 2 million clones, roughly 94% of them seen once, and the ten largest clones take more than 0.1%. Regarding this clone: No antigen is known for it.

Germline CDR1 is LNHDA and CDR2 is SQIVND (reference sequence). This CDR3 is built from 14 residues. Trimming removed 5 bases at V and 5 bases at J, with 14 bases between. The chain has TRBV19 and TRBJ2-3; TRBD2 might be the D (6 bases). This TCR was recovered from a man younger than 35 in good health. The sequencing input was naive CD4+ T cells sorted from blood. Subset here: CD45RA+ positively selected. DNA for the CDR3: TGTGCCAGTAGTGCTCGGGGGAGAGGAGATACGCAGTATTTT. Translation: CASSARGRGDTQYF.